This T cell receptor (beta chain) was identified in a study of T cell responses to AZD1222 COVID-19 vaccine (dated by TCRdb to 2020 to 2022). Regarding the study in general: AZD1222 recipients given second doses at about 4 weeks or at about 12 weeks were pooled, since spike-specific TCR depth and breadth were not found to differ between the two schedules. Trial participants were enrolled by age into subgroups of 18-55, 56-69 and 70-plus years, and roughly 150, 30 and 60 TCR-sequenced participants, respectively, were included in these subgroups. TCR sequencing covered fewer than 250 trial participants: 207 given two doses of AZD1222 and about 26 given two doses of MenACWY control vaccine.

From its cysteine to its phenylalanine, the CDR3 spans 15 amino acids. The sequence is cut down to CDR3 DNA, 45 bases in frame from base 1. Based on the germline V gene, the CDR1 and CDR2 sequences are SNHLY and FYNNEI. Trimming at the junction amounts to 6 bases on V and 0 bases on J, and the germline ends lie 11 bases apart. Read against the paper, the sample's time point label means: baseline before first vaccination. The vaccinee samples were drawn from two UK trials, COV001 and COV002, one of which was a single-blind randomized controlled phase 2/3 trial testing AZD1222 (ChAdOx1 nCoV-19) in healthy adults. For TCRbeta chain sequencing, PBMC samples were collected from trial participants at day 0 and at day 28 after the second dose. This clone was observed a few times. The antigen it binds to is not known. Base qualities are not at hand, and no much larger clone is one base apart. The CDR3 regions of human TCRbeta chains were subjected to immunosequencing. Regarding the original processing steps: Repertoire TCRs were matched against a reference library of SARS-CoV-2-specific TCRs generated with the MIRA antigen-specificity platform. Breadth was defined as the fraction of unique TCRs that were SARS-CoV-2-associated, and depth was defined as the fraction of total T cells that were SARS-CoV-2-associated. Using the MIRA data, every spike-specific TCR was mapped to the spike region that the TCR reacted to and assigned to either a CD4 or a CD8 class. Log10-transformed breadth and depth values were compared by one-way ANOVA with Sidak's multiple comparisons tests. In TCRdb, the immuneACCESS table is reduced to in-frame sequences with V and J assigned. These tables do not hold every clone; where another copy was compared, an unresolved V gene accounts for under half, and the others remain unexplained. V and J calls and clone size come straight from that table; D and trimming were deduced from the DNA. This sample comprises 110,000 to 150,000 clones, 80% to 90% of them detected only once. The ten largest clonotypes hold roughly 7.3% of the sample.

General findings and caveats noted by the study authors: CD4 TCRs associated with the vaccine covered the entire spike protein, and the dominant responses were in regions 160-218 and 743-854. Participants were mostly white British, with more females than males. The authors suggested clonal diversity may have been underestimated. Nearly half of unique spike-specific TCRs reportedly recognized epitopes outside regions mutated in the B.1.351 and B.1.1.7 variants. In the small 56-69-year group, the increase in depth fell short of significance, most likely because of low power. Because no day 14 peak-response samples were available, the repertoires could be characterized only after the peak T cell response. A significant rise in spike-specific TCR breadth and depth was observed after two AZD1222 doses relative to day 0 and relative to MenACWY recipients. Conclusions about previously exposed vaccinees were limited because only 5 or 6 AZD1222 recipients were SARS-CoV-2 seropositive at baseline.

The TCR comes from an adult in good health. The chain is encoded by TRBV2 joined to TRBJ1-4, with the D gene not clear enough to name. The starting material was peripheral blood, obtained on day 0 of AZD1222 vaccination. Here the CDR3 is given as CASRDLTATNEKLFF. At the DNA level, the sequence is TGTGCCAGCAGGGACCTAACAGCAACTAATGAAAAACTGTTTTTT.